These T cell receptor beta chains were read from a single sample in a study of blood T cell repertoires in COVID-19. Measured with immunoSEQ multiplex PCR; TCRdb has only the in-frame clones, and not every one. Of over 200,000 clones listed, 70% to 90% are singletons. Source material: peripheral blood. These receptors were taken from a woman between 45 and 65 years old with active or convalescent COVID-19. Both conserved end residues are part of each CDR3. The D gene is left open where the match is weak. Some rows have no size entry. The others give once, few or many, or a class for an expanded clone.

clone size: -
V gene: TRBV5-1
D gene: TRBD2
J gene: TRBJ2-3
CDR3 protein: CASSLSSGATDTQYF
CDR3 DNA: TGCGCCAGCAGCTTGTCTAGCGGAGCAACAGATACGCAGTATTTT

clone size: -
V gene: TRBV6-5
D gene: -
J gene: TRBJ1-1
CDR3 protein: CASSSITEAFF
CDR3 DNA: TGTGCCAGCAGTTCCATCACTGAAGCTTTCTTT

clone size: -
V gene: TRBV10-3
D gene: TRBD2
J gene: TRBJ2-1
CDR3 protein: CAISARTSGGDSNEQFF
CDR3 DNA: TGTGCCATCAGTGCGAGGACTAGCGGGGGCGACAGCAATGAGCAGTTCTTC

clone size: -
V gene: TRBV7-3
D gene: -
J gene: TRBJ2-3
CDR3 protein: CASSPLPGSFADTQYF
CDR3 DNA: TGTGCCAGCAGCCCCCTCCCGGGATCATTCGCAGATACGCAGTATTTT

clone size: once
V gene: TRBV3-1/TRBV3-2
D gene: TRBD2
J gene: TRBJ2-3
CDR3 protein: CASSPRYLPRGGGSDTQYF
CDR3 DNA: TGTGCCAGCAGCCCAAGATATTTACCCCGCGGGGGGGGTTCGGATACGCAGTATTTT

clone size: -
V gene: TRBV11-2
D gene: TRBD1
J gene: TRBJ1-2
CDR3 protein: CASSLGQGGYGYTF
CDR3 DNA: TGTGCCAGCAGCCTCGGACAGGGTGGCTATGGCTACACCTTC

clone size: -
V gene: TRBV6-1
D gene: -
J gene: TRBJ1-2
CDR3 protein: CASSGYGQPRTNYGYTF
CDR3 DNA: TGTGCCAGCAGTGGCTATGGGCAGCCGCGAACTAACTATGGCTACACCTTC

clone size: -
V gene: TRBV29-1
D gene: -
J gene: TRBJ2-2
CDR3 protein: CSAVSPTDRNTGELFF
CDR3 DNA: TGCAGCGCCGTGAGCCCGACGGACAGGAACACCGGGGAGCTGTTTTTT

clone size: once
V gene: TRBV28
D gene: -
J gene: TRBJ1-5
CDR3 protein: CASSPTSPQPQHF
CDR3 DNA: TGTGCCAGCAGTCCGACATCCCCTCAGCCCCAGCATTTT

clone size: -
V gene: TRBV5-4
D gene: -
J gene: TRBJ1-5
CDR3 protein: CASSLDRQPQHF
CDR3 DNA: TGTGCCAGCAGCTTGGACAGGCAGCCCCAGCATTTT

clone size: few
V gene: TRBV5-1
D gene: TRBD1
J gene: TRBJ1-2
CDR3 protein: CASSLGQGDGYTF
CDR3 DNA: TGCGCCAGCAGCTTGGGACAGGGTGATGGCTACACCTTC

clone size: -
V gene: TRBV5-5
D gene: TRBD1
J gene: TRBJ2-3
CDR3 protein: CASSLLTGVKTDTQYF
CDR3 DNA: TGTGCCAGCAGCTTGTTAACAGGGGTAAAGACAGATACGCAGTATTTT

clone size: -
V gene: TRBV28
D gene: TRBD1
J gene: TRBJ1-1
CDR3 protein: CASSLRQGAGENTEAFF
CDR3 DNA: TGTGCCAGCAGTCTAAGACAGGGGGCCGGGGAGAACACTGAAGCTTTCTTT

clone size: -
V gene: TRBV5-1
D gene: TRBD2
J gene: TRBJ2-1
CDR3 protein: CASRFREGPYNEQFF
CDR3 DNA: TGCGCCAGCAGGTTCCGGGAGGGCCCCTACAATGAGCAGTTCTTC

clone size: -
V gene: TRBV5-4
D gene: TRBD1
J gene: TRBJ1-4
CDR3 protein: CASSFGTAATNEKLFF
CDR3 DNA: TGTGCCAGCAGCTTCGGGACAGCCGCAACTAATGAAAAACTGTTTTTT

clone size: -
V gene: TRBV6-1
D gene: -
J gene: TRBJ2-5
CDR3 protein: CASTAGQETQYF
CDR3 DNA: TGTGCCAGCACCGCAGGGCAAGAGACCCAGTACTTC

clone size: -
V gene: TRBV4-1
D gene: TRBD2
J gene: TRBJ2-1
CDR3 protein: CASSQVTSGRAVNEQFF
CDR3 DNA: TGCGCCAGCAGCCAAGTCACTAGCGGGAGGGCCGTCAATGAGCAGTTCTTC

clone size: -
V gene: TRBV27
D gene: TRBD1
J gene: TRBJ1-4
CDR3 protein: CASSLQGATNEKLFF
CDR3 DNA: TGTGCCAGCAGTTTACAGGGGGCAACTAATGAAAAACTGTTTTTT

clone size: few
V gene: TRBV5-1
D gene: TRBD1
J gene: TRBJ1-3
CDR3 protein: CASSQTGDGNTIYF
CDR3 DNA: TGCGCCAGCAGTCAGACAGGGGATGGAAACACCATATATTTT

clone size: -
V gene: TRBV19
D gene: -
J gene: TRBJ2-1
CDR3 protein: CASSISSGVHNEQFF
CDR3 DNA: TGTGCCAGTAGTATAAGCTCCGGGGTCCACAATGAGCAGTTCTTC

clone size: -
V gene: TRBV6-5
D gene: -
J gene: TRBJ1-5
CDR3 protein: CASSSYSGVGRQPQHF
CDR3 DNA: TGTGCCAGCAGTTCCTACAGCGGGGTAGGTAGGCAGCCCCAGCATTTT

clone size: -
V gene: TRBV28
D gene: TRBD2
J gene: TRBJ2-3
CDR3 protein: CASSSGAGGGRRTDTQYF
CDR3 DNA: TGTGCCAGCAGTTCCGGGGCGGGGGGAGGCCGGCGCACAGATACGCAGTATTTT